This TCR beta chain comes out of a study of human T cells and chemical hapten exposure. Across the whole study: Small differences in pooled library volume mainly drove the variation in TCR yields per sample. Whole-study findings and limits: TCRs at a frequency above 1 in 1000 stayed unchanged with DPC sensitization.

Comments on this clonotype: The antigen remains unidentified.

Unfractionated whole blood was the source of the extracted total RNA. Unique molecular identifiers were attached to individual cDNA molecules during library preparation. Methods used by the authors: A typical sample had 95,638 TCRs, with 23,224 to 690,600 overall. A single record per CDR3 protein comes from TCRdb applying MiXCR to the reads. The V and J calls were not made by the authors but by TCRdb's processing. The top ten clones hold roughly 1.3% of a sample with fewer than 150,000 distinct CDR3 sequences, over 6.5% of them seen once. The germline gives CDR1 SEHNR, CDR2 FQNEAQ (reference sequence). V lost 5 bases to trimming and J lost 5 bases, with 10 bases between them. This CDR3 is 13 amino acids long.

Sequences were obtained from whole blood. V is TRBV7-9 and J is TRBJ2-1; weak D call: TRBD1 (6 bases). The clonotype comes from a human donor in good health. Some clones in this sample may be carry-over from other donors' samples. The CDR3 reads CASSPGVHNEQFF. Here the CDR3 DNA reads TGTGCCAGCAGCCCAGGGGTACACAATGAGCAGTTCTTC.